The 25 T cell receptor beta chains in this list originate from one sample, sequenced in a study of OX40 agonist ivuxolimab in advanced cancers. Repertoires were generated with immunoSEQ multiplex PCR, while TCRdb's copy carries only in-frame clones and drops some. The table records tens of thousands of clones, roughly four fifths of them present only once. This specimen was CD4+ or CD8+ T cells sorted from blood, taken in a trial of the OX40 agonist ivuxolimab. These receptors were obtained from an adult with an advanced solid tumor such as melanoma, head and neck, liver or kidney cancer.

V and J are TRBV11-2 and TRBJ2-7; the D is unclear. CDR1 and CDR2 from the germline V gene are SGHAT and FQNNGV. This CDR3 has 13 amino acids. With 5 bases removed from V and 3 bases from J, the gap between germline ends came to 11 bases. The CDR3 DNA is TGTGCCAGCAGCCTAAATTTCGGCTACGAGCAGTACTTC. Protein sequence: CASSLNFGYEQYF.

This clone was detected a few times. The chain couples TRBV19 to TRBJ1-4; 8 bases are shared with TRBD1. The germline V gene encodes CDR1 LNHDA and CDR2 SQIVND (reference sequence). This CDR3 has 14 residues. V gave up 6 bases and J gave up 8 bases; unmatched junction bases: 8. The DNA of the CDR3 is TGTGCCAGTAGAACGGACAGGGTAGGGGAAAAACTGTTTTTT. Translated, it gives CASRTDRVGEKLFF.

This chain uses TRBV7-9 with TRBJ2-7; 8 bases map to TRBD1. Trimming removed 5 bases from V and 5 bases from J; junction bases left unmatched: 8. The CDR3 is made up of 14 amino acids. The germline gives CDR1 SEHNR, CDR2 FQNEAQ (reference sequence). The CDR3, as DNA: TGTGCCAGCAGCCGTGGACAGGGCGAGGACGAGCAGTACTTC. It codes for CASSRGQGEDEQYF.

The V call is TRBV4-2, the J call TRBJ2-2; D possibly uses TRBD1 or TRBD2 (5 bases each). Trimming stripped 1 base from V and 1 base from J, with 7 bases between. The CDR3 totals 15 residues. The germline CDR1 and CDR2 sequences are LGHNA and YNFKEQ. The chain's CDR3 is CASSQVGVNTGELFF. As DNA, the CDR3 is TGTGCCAGCAGCCAAGTGGGGGTGAACACCGGGGAGCTGTTTTTT.

Only one count was recorded for this clone. The chain has TRBV14 and TRBJ1-4, with D unresolved. The V gene lost 0 bases and the J gene lost 5 bases, with 10 bases spanning the gap. This CDR3 is 15 amino acids long. Germline loops: CDR1 SGHDN, CDR2 FVKESK. The CDR3 nucleotides are TGTGCCAGCAGCCAAGACAGGCGAGGGAATGAAAAACTGTTTTTT. The encoded protein is CASSQDRRGNEKLFF.

This CDR3 is CASSLDGGEQYV. As DNA, the CDR3 is TGTGCCAGCAGCTTAGATGGGGGCGAGCAGTACGTC. The chain combines TRBV7-2 with TRBJ2-7, with D perhaps given as TRBD1 or TRBD2 (5 bases each). CDR1 is SGHTA and CDR2 is FQGNSA in the germline V gene. V dropped 1 base and J dropped 6 bases, with 7 bases sitting between them. The CDR3 has 12 residues.

The CDR3 DNA reads as TGTGCCAGCAGCCCACATGGACCAGGAAACACCATATATTTT. As protein: CASSPHGPGNTIYF. The chain has TRBV13 and TRBJ1-3; D unclear. Germline lookup yields CDR1 PRHDT and CDR2 FYEKMQ (reference sequence). Trimming stripped 5 bases from V and 4 bases from J, with 12 bases between. The CDR3 contains 14 residues.

The V gene is TRBV10-3, the J gene TRBJ2-1, with no clear D. The CDR3 runs 13 residues. The V and J ends lost 2 bases and 10 bases respectively, with 12 bases between them. Germline CDR1 reads ENHRY; CDR2 reads SYGVKD. CDR3 sequence reads: CAISERRTEEQFF. CDR3 DNA: TGTGCCATCAGTGAGAGGCGAACGGAAGAGCAGTTCTTC.

This clone came up a few times. The genes are TRBV19 and TRBJ2-7; D is ambiguous. Trimming removed 7 bases from V and 2 bases from J, with 15 bases in between. This CDR3 is built from 14 residues. Germline V gene data show CDR1 as LNHDA and CDR2 as SQIVND (reference sequence). CDR3 in amino acids: CASKVQTGTYEQYF. The DNA for the CDR3 is TGTGCCAGTAAGGTACAGACTGGAACCTACGAGCAGTACTTC.

This rearrangement joins TRBV9 to TRBJ2-3, with 14 bases that match TRBD2. The CDR3 loop spans 15 amino acids. V trimming: 4 bases; J trimming: 7 bases; junction bases outside the gene matches: 5. The germline V gene has CDR1 SGDLS and CDR2 YYNGEE. The CDR3 DNA sequence: TGTGCCAGCAGCCCACGGACTAGCGGGGGGAATACGCAGTATTTT. This gives the protein CASSPRTSGGNTQYF.

The rearrangement links TRBV29-1 to TRBJ2-1, with TRBD1 as a possible D gene (5 bases). CDR1 and CDR2 (germline): SQVTM, ANQGSEA. This CDR3 spans 14 amino acids. V shed 1 base and J shed 4 bases, with 11 bases lying between them. The CDR3 reads CSVEAPGNYNEQFF. The CDR3 coding sequence is TGCAGCGTTGAAGCCCCAGGGAATTACAATGAGCAGTTCTTC.

V and J are TRBV5-1 and TRBJ2-5; 11 positions match TRBD2. J gave up 4 bases and V 5 bases, and 1 base lay outside the gene matches. CDR1 and CDR2 from the germline V gene are SGHRS and YFSETQ. The CDR3 runs to 13 residues. CDR3 sequence: CASRGTSGETQYF. CDR3 DNA sequence: TGCGCCAGCAGGGGGACTAGCGGAGAGACCCAGTACTTC. The full variable domain, completed using reference TRBV5-1 and TRBJ2-5, is KAGVTQTPRYLIKTRGQQVTLSCSPISGHRSVSWYQQTPGQGLQFLFEYFSETQRNKGNFPGRFSGRQFSNSRSEMNVSTLELGDSALYLCASRGTSGETQYFGPGTRLLVL.

This rearrangement joins TRBV7-2 to TRBJ1-1; D is unresolved. This CDR3 spans 13 amino acids. Germline V CDR1 and CDR2: SGHTA, FQGNSA. Deletions cut 2 bases from V and 4 bases from J, with 8 bases between. The DNA of the CDR3 is TGTGCCAGCAGCTTAACTGTCGGCACTGAAGCTTTCTTT. It is translated as CASSLTVGTEAFF. Drawing the rest from reference TRBV7-2 and TRBJ1-1, the complete variable domain is GAGVSQSPSNKVTEKGKDVELRCDPISGHTALYWYRQSLGQGLEFLIYFQGNSAPDKSGLPSDRFSAERTGGSVSTLTIQRTQQEDSAVYLCASSLTVGTEAFFGQGTRLTVV.

The rearrangement joins TRBV5-6 to TRBJ2-7; TRBD1 matches 7 bases. The CDR3 covers 15 residues. Germline lookup yields CDR1 SGHDT and CDR2 YYEEEE. V shed 1 base and J 3 bases; nucleotides not matched to a gene: 7. The CDR3 nucleotides are TGTGCCAGCAGCTTGTACAGGGGCAGTAACTACGAGCAGTACGTC. This gives the protein CASSLYRGSNYEQYV.

Remarks on this clone: A read error may account for a junction end that differs from germline. The J gene is TRBJ1-1, the V gene TRBV7-9, with D hard to call. The CDR3 loop spans 13 amino acids. Per the germline V gene, CDR1 is SEHNR and CDR2 is FQNEAQ (reference sequence). CDR3: CASSLAQNTEAFF. DNA of the CDR3: TGTGCCAGCAGCCTAGCACAGAACACTGAAGCTTTCTTT.

This clone has only a few counts. The genes are TRBV27 and TRBJ2-2; a weak D match, TRBD1 (6 bases). This CDR3 spans 18 amino acids. V was shortened by 3 bases and J by 6 bases, with 23 bases between the two germline ends. Germline CDR1 MNHEY, CDR2 SMNVEV (reference sequence). CDR3 protein: CASSFRVWGRRGAGELFF. The CDR3 DNA sequence: TGTGCCAGCAGTTTTCGGGTTTGGGGGCGTCGTGGCGCCGGGGAGCTGTTTTTT.

The rearrangement uses TRBV30 and TRBJ1-1; weak D call: TRBD1 (5 bases). Between the trimmed V and J ends, which lost 1 base and 6 bases, there was a span of 9 bases. The CDR3 spans 12 residues. Germline V lookup: CDR1 GTSNPN, CDR2 SVGIG (reference sequence). The chain's CDR3 is CAWSARTSEAFF. In DNA, the CDR3 is TGTGCCTGGAGTGCCCGGACATCTGAAGCTTTCTTT.

The rearrangement joins TRBV6-1 to TRBJ2-5; TRBD1 is a possible D gene (5 bases). CDR3 length: 14 amino acids. In germline, CDR1 is MNHNS, CDR2 SASEGT. The V gene lost 2 bases and the J gene lost 5 bases, with 12 bases spanning the gap. The CDR3 DNA is TGTGCCAGCAGTGAAAGGGGTTTGGCGGAGACCCAGTACTTC. Translation gives CASSERGLAETQYF.

The chain combines TRBV6-6 with TRBJ2-2; D could derive from TRBD1 or TRBD2 (6 bases each). Trimming took off 8 bases at V and 5 bases at J, with 12 bases between the two ends. Looked up from germline, CDR1 is MNHNY and CDR2 is SVGAGI (reference sequence). The CDR3 contains 13 residues. CDR3 nucleotides: TGTGCCAGCGTTAGGGGGGAAACCGGGGAGCTGTTTTTT. Protein product: CASVRGETGELFF.

The chain is built from TRBV28 and TRBJ2-7; D is unclear. Trimming removed 7 bases at V and 3 bases at J, with 13 bases between. Germline CDR1 and CDR2: MDHEN and SYDVKM. The length of the CDR3 is 13 residues. The CDR3 spells CASTLSRNYEQYF. In DNA form, the CDR3 reads TGTGCCAGCACCCTCTCAAGAAACTACGAGCAGTACTTC. Full variable domain (rest looked up from reference TRBV28 and TRBJ2-7): DVKVTQSSRYLVKRTGEKVFLECVQDMDHENMFWYRQDPGLGLRLIYFSYDVKMKEKGDIPEGYSVSREKKERFSLILESASTNQTSMYLCASTLSRNYEQYFGPGTRLTVT.

The V gene is TRBV4-3, the J gene TRBJ1-2; D might be TRBD1 (5 bases). The germline V gene encodes CDR1 LGHNA and CDR2 YSLEER. The CDR3 is 15 amino acids. Trimming took off 0 bases at V and 3 bases at J, with 11 bases between the two ends. In DNA form, the CDR3 reads TGCGCCAGCAGCCAAGATCCTCAGGGTGACTATGGCTACACCTTC. Protein product: CASSQDPQGDYGYTF.

A remark on this clone: This sample also contains other DNA sequences that code for the same CDR3. This chain links TRBV30 with TRBJ1-2, with 7 bases lining up with TRBD1. V was pared by 2 bases and J by 2 bases, with 2 bases of the junction left unmatched. The germline gives CDR1 GTSNPN, CDR2 SVGIG (reference sequence). The CDR3 runs 13 residues. The CDR3 coding sequence is TGTGCCTGGAGTCCGGGACAGAACTATGGCTACACCTTC. It specifies CAWSPGQNYGYTF.

The CDR3 region has the DNA TGTGCCAGCACGTCGAGGACTCCCCAGGGAGAGACCCAGTACTTC. It specifies CASTSRTPQGETQYF. This sequence joins TRBV6-4 and TRBJ2-5; TRBD1 or TRBD2 may be the D gene (5 bases each). V lost 7 bases and J lost 4, with 19 bases in between. Germline-derived CDR1 and CDR2 are MRHNA and SNTAGT. There are 15 residues in the CDR3.

The chain joins TRBV28 to TRBJ1-2, with a weak D call TRBD1 (6 bases). Germline V lookup: CDR1 MDHEN, CDR2 SYDVKM. Trimming took off 6 bases at V and 8 bases at J, with 19 bases between the two ends. The CDR3 is 14 residues long. The CDR3 DNA is TGTGCCAGCAGCCTGGGGCAGGGGAGAAGGGGCTACACCTTC. It encodes CASSLGQGRRGYTF.

As concerns this clone: One end of the junction fails to match germline, which may point to a read error. The V and J genes are TRBV5-3 and TRBJ1-1; no firm D call. TRBV5-3 is an ORF, and what it does is uncertain. The CDR3 length is 12 residues. The CDR3 loop reads CASSLRNTEAFF. CDR3 in DNA: TGTGCCAGCAGCTTACGGAACACTGAAGCTTTCTTT.